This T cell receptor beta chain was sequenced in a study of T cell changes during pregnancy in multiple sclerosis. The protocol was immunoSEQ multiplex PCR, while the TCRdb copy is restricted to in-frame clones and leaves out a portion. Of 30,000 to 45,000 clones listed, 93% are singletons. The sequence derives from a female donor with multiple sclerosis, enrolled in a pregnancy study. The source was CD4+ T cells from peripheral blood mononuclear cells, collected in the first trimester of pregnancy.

CDR3 amino acids: CASSSSGREQYF. As DNA, the CDR3 is TGTGCCAGCAGTTCCAGCGGGAGGGAGCAGTACTTC. The chain is built from TRBV2 and TRBJ2-7; 9 nucleotides match TRBD2. The CDR3 extends over 12 amino acids. V lost 5 bases to trimming and J lost 7 bases; unmatched junction nucleotides: 3. Germline-derived CDR1 and CDR2 are SNHLY and FYNNEI.